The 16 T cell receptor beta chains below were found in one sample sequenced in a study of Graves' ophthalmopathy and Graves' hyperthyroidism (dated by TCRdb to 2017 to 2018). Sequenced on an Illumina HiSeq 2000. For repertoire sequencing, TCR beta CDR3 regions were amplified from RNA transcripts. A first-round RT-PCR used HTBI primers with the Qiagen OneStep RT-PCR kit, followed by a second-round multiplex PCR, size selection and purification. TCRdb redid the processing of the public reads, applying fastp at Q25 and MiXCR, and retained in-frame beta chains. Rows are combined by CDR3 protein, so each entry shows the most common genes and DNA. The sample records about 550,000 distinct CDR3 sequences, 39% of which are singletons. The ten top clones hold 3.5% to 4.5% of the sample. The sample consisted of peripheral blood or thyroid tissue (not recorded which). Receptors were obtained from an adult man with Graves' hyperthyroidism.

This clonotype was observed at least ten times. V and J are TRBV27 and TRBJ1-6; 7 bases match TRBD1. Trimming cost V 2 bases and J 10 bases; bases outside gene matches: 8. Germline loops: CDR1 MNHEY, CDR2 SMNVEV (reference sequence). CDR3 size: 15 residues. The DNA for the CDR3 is TGTGCCAGCAGTTTAGGGAGACAGGGAACGTCACCCCTCCACTTT. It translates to CASSLGRQGTSPLHF.

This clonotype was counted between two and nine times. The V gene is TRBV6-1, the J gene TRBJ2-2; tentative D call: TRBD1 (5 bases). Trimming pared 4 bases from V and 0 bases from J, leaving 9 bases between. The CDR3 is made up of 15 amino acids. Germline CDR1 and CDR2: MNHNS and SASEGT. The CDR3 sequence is CASSAWTSNTGELFF. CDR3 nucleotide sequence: TGTGCCAGCAGTGCTTGGACATCGAACACCGGGGAGCTGTTTTTT.

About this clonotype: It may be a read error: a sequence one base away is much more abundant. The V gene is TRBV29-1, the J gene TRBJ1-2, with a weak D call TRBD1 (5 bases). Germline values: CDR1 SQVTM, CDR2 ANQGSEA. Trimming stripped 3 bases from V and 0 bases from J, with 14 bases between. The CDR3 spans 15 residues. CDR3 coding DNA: TGCAGCGTTGAGACAATGACAGACACTAACTATGGCTACACCTTC. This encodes CSVETMTDTNYGYTF.

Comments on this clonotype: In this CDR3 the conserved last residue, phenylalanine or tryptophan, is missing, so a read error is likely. CDR3 loop: CASSLDGPLSSYNSPLHL. In DNA, the CDR3 is TGTGCCAGCAGCTTAGATGGGCCCCTAAGCTCCTATAATTCACCCCTCCACCTT. The chain carries TRBV7-2 and TRBJ1-6; D is uncertain. The CDR3 sequence is 18 residues long. Looked up from germline, CDR1 is SGHTA and CDR2 is FQGNSA. The V gene lost 1 base and the J gene lost 0 bases, with 13 bases spanning the gap.

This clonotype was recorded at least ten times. In DNA, the CDR3 is TGTGCCAGCAGACCCTCAGGGGATCTAAACTATGGCTACACCTTC. Amino acid sequence: CASRPSGDLNYGYTF. This sequence joins TRBV12-3 or TRBV12-4 and TRBJ1-2; perhaps TRBD1 as D (6 bases). Trimming removed 6 bases from V and 2 bases from J, with 16 bases in between. This CDR3 is built from 15 residues.

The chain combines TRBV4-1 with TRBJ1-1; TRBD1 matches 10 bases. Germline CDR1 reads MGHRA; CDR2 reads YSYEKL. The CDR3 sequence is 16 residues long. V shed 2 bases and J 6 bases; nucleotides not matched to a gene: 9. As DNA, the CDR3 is TGCGCCAGCAGCCAAAAGGGGACAGGGGAGCGCCCTGAAGCTTTCTTT. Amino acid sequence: CASSQKGTGERPEAFF.

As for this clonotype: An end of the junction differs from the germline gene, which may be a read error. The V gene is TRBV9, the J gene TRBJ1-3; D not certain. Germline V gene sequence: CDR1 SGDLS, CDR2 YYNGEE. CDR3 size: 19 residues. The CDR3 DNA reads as TGTGCCAGCAGCGTAGATCCTCGGGCGGTTAGAGGCTCTGGAGACACCATATATTTT. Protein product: CASSVDPRAVRGSGDTIYF.

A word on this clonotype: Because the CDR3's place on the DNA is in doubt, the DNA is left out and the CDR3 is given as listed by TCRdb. The CDR3 sequence: CASSEATALHFGNGTQYF. The V and J genes are TRBV2 and TRBJ2-5. The CDR3 spans 18 amino acids, including both terminal residues. CDR1 is SNHLY and CDR2 is FYNNEI in the germline V gene.

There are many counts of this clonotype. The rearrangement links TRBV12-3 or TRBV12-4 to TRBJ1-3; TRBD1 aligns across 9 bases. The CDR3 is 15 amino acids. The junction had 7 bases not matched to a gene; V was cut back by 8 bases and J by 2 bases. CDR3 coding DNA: TGTGCCAGCTTACAGGGGGCGCGAACTGGAAACACCATATATTTT. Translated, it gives CASLQGARTGNTIYF.

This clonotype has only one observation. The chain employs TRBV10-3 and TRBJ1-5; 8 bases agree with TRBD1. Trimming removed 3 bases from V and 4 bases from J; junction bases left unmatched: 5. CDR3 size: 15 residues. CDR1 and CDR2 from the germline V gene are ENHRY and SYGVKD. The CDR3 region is CAISDLQGVNQPQHF. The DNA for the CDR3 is TGTGCCATCAGTGATCTACAGGGGGTTAATCAGCCCCAGCATTTT.

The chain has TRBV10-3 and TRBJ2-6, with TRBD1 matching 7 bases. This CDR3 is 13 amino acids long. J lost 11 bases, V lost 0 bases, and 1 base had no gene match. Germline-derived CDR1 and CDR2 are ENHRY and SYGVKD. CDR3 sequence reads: CAISESTGDVLTF. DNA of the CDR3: TGTGCCATCAGTGAGTCTACAGGGGACGTCCTGACTTTC.

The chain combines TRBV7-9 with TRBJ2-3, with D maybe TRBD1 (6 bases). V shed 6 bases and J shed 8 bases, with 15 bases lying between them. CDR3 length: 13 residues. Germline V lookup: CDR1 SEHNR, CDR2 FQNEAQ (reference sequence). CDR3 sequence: CASRPARGGTQYF. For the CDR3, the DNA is TGTGCCAGCAGACCAGCCAGGGGCGGTACGCAGTATTTT.

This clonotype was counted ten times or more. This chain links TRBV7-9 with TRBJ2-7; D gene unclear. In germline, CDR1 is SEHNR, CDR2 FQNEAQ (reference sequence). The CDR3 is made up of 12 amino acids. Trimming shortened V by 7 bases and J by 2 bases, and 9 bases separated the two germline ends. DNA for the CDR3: TGTGCCAGCATGGGCAGAGCCTACGAGCAGTACTTC. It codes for CASMGRAYEQYF.

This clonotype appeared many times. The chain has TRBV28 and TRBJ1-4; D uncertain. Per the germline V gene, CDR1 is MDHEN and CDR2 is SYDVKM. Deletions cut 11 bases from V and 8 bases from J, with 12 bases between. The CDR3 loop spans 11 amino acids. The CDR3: CACHDGEKLFF. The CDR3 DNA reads TGTGCCTGCCACGACGGGGAAAAACTGTTTTTT.

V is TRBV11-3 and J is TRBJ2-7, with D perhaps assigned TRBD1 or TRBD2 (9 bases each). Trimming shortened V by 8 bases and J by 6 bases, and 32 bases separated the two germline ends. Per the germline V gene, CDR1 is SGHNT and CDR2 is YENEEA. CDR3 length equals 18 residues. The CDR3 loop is CASSQGAELAGPSAEQYF. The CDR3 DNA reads TGTGCCAGCTCACAGGGGGCAGAGCTAGCGGGACCCTCCGCCGAGCAGTACTTC.

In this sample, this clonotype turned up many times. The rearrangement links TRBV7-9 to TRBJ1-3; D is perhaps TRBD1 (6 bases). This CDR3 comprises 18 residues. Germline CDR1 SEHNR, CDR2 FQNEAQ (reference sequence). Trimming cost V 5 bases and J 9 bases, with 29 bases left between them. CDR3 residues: CASSPITQLNREHRTIYF. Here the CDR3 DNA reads TGTGCCAGCAGCCCAATTACCCAACTTAACAGGGAACATCGCACCATATATTTT.